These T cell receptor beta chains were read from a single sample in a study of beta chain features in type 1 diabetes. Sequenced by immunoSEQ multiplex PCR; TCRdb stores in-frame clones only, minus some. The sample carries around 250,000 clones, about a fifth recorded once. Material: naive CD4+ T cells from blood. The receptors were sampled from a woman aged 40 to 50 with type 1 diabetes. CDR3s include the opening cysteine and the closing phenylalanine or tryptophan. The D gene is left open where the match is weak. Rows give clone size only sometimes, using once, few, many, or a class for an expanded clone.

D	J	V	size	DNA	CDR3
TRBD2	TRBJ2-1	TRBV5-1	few	TGCGCCAGCACCGACTTTGGCGGGGGCTACAATGAGCAGTTCTTC	CASTDFGGGYNEQFF
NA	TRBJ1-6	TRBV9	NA	TGTGCCAGCAGCTCACGGGCGACAGATTCACCCCTCCACTTT	CASSSRATDSPLHF
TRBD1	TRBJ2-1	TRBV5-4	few	TGTGCCAGCAGCCCCCCTGGACAGGGATCCCATGAGCAGTTCTTC	CASSPPGQGSHEQFF
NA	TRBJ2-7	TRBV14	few	TGTGCCAGCAGCCAAAGACAGGCCTACGAGCAGTACTTC	CASSQRQAYEQYF
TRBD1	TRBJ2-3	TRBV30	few	TGTGCCTGGAGTGGGGGCAGGGGGATTACAGATACGCAGTATTTT	CAWSGGRGITDTQYF
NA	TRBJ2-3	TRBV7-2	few	TGTGCCAGCAGCTTAGCGCGGACAGATACGCAGTATTTT	CASSLARTDTQYF
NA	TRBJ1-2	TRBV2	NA	TGTGCCAGCAGTCCGACGGCAGGGCAAGGCTACACCTTC	CASSPTAGQGYTF
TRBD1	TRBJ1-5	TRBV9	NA	TGTGCCAGCAGCGTAGGGGACAGGGTAGGCCTACCCCAGCATTTT	CASSVGDRVGLPQHF
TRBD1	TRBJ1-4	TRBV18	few	TGTGCCAGCTCACCACCCCAGGGGGCAGAAAAACTGTTTTTT	CASSPPQGAEKLFF
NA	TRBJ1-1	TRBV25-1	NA	TGTGCCAGCAGTGAATATACAGGTACTGAAGCTTTCTTT	CASSEYTGTEAFF
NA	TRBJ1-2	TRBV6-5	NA	TGTGCCGTCGGGATTCCACCTGACTATGGCTACACCTTC	CAVGIPPDYGYTF
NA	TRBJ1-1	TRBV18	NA	TGTGCCAGCTCCCGGGTAGGGGACACTGAAGCTTTCTTT	CASSRVGDTEAFF
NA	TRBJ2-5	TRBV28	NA	TGTGCCAGCAACGGTCTAGAACACCAAGAGACCCAGTACTTC	CASNGLEHQETQYF
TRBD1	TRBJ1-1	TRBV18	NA	TGTGCCAGCTCACCTCCGGGACAGGGGAGTACTGAAGCTTTCTTT	CASSPPGQGSTEAFF
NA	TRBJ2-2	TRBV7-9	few	TGTGCCAGCAGCTTAACAGAGAGCGGGGAGCTGTTTTTT	CASSLTESGELFF